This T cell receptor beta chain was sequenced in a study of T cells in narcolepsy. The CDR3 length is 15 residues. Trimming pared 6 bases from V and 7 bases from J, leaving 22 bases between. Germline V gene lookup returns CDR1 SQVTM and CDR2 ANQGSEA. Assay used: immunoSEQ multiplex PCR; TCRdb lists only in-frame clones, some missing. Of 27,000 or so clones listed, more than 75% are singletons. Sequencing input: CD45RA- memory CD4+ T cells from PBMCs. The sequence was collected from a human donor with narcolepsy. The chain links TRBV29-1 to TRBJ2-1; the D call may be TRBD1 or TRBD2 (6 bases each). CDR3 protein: CSVTSWAGAGNEQFF. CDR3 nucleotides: TGCAGCGTCACCTCCTGGGCAGGGGCGGGGAATGAGCAGTTCTTC.